This record covers a single TCR beta chain. These data originate in a study of blood T cell repertoires in COVID-19. Study summary: Sources were T cells, B-cell-depleted T cells, or PBMCs; the material itself was cDNA or gDNA.

Followed longitudinally, the Seattle patients had been enrolled during active infection. V dropped 4 bases and J dropped 4; count of bases not matched to a gene: 12. This CDR3 is 16 amino acids long. Germline CDR1 and CDR2: MNHNS and SASEGT. Clones were sequenced by immunoSEQ multiplex PCR, and TCRdb holds only the in-frame ones, with some missing. This sample carries some 300,000 clones, about 90% of them seen once, and the ten largest clones take around 1%. This receptor was obtained from a woman in her thirties or forties with COVID-19, enrolled during active disease. The chain has TRBV6-1 and TRBJ1-2; 7 nucleotides agree with TRBD1. The sample was peripheral blood. Here the CDR3 DNA reads TGTGCCAGCAGTGGGCTCGCGGACAGGTCGGGCTATGGCTACACCTTC. Residues: CASSGLADRSGYGYTF.